The entry that follows covers one TCR beta chain sequence. These data belong to a study of OX40 agonist ivuxolimab in advanced cancers. The V gene end was trimmed by 1 base and the J gene end by 4 bases; junction bases not matched to a gene: 12. This CDR3 region has 18 residues. Germline loops: CDR1 SGHTA, CDR2 FQGNSA. The table came from immunoSEQ multiplex PCR; TCRdb's copy has only in-frame clones and leaves some out. The table has about 60,000 clones, roughly nine tenths seen once; the top ten hold under 2%. Anyone with autoimmune disease history or systemic immunosuppression was excluded. The source of this sequence is an adult with an advanced solid tumor such as melanoma, head and neck, liver or kidney cancer. The input for sequencing was CD4+ or CD8+ T cells sorted from blood, taken in a trial of the OX40 agonist ivuxolimab. The gene calls are TRBV7-2 and TRBJ2-2, with 7 bases that match TRBD1. The CDR3 DNA is TGTGCCAGCAGCTTAGATTCCGGGACAGTTCTGGTCACCGGGGAGCTGTTTTTT. Protein product: CASSLDSGTVLVTGELFF.